This passage covers 18 T cell receptor beta chains from one sample sequenced in a study of OX40 agonist ivuxolimab in advanced cancers. Library preparation employed the immunoSEQ multiplex PCR assay. TCRdb re-hosts the immuneACCESS table, in-frame sequences only. Its copies lack some clones; in the studies checked, an unresolved V gene accounts for under half of them, and the cause for the rest is not known. Within this sample are 60,000 to 100,000 clones, with around 87% of them counted one time only. Of the sample, 0.2% to 0.3% falls within the top ten clones. Material: CD4+ or CD8+ T cells sorted from blood, obtained in a trial of the OX40 agonist ivuxolimab. These receptors were obtained from an adult with an advanced solid tumor such as melanoma, head and neck, liver or kidney cancer.

J is TRBJ2-1 and V is TRBV27; D not certain. V shed 6 bases and J shed 7 bases, with 19 bases lying between them. This CDR3 is built from 15 residues. From germline, CDR1 is MNHEY and CDR2 SMNVEV (reference sequence). The DNA for the CDR3 is TGTGCCAGCAGCCTTCTTGGCCTCACGGCAAATGAGCAGTTCTTC. Its protein product is CASSLLGLTANEQFF.

The genes are TRBV5-1 and TRBJ2-2; possible D gene TRBD1, 5 bases. The CDR3 is 14 amino acids. The V and J ends lost 6 bases and 5 bases respectively, with 14 bases between them. CDR1 is SGHRS, CDR2 YFSETQ, per germline. The CDR3 DNA is TGCGCCAGCACGGCAGGGCAATCTACCGGGGAGCTGTTTTTT. This translates into CASTAGQSTGELFF.

The chain combines TRBV19 with TRBJ1-2, with 10 bases fitting TRBD1. V was clipped by 7 bases and J by 5 bases; unmatched bases: 7. Germline values: CDR1 LNHDA, CDR2 SQIVND (reference sequence). The CDR3 runs 14 residues. The CDR3 DNA reads as TGTGCCAGTAAAGACCGGGACAGGGGTTATGGCTACACCTTC. It specifies CASKDRDRGYGYTF.

V is TRBV6-1 and J is TRBJ2-1; D unclear. Between the trimmed V and J ends, which lost 5 bases and 11 bases, there was a span of 16 bases. Germline-derived CDR1 and CDR2 are MNHNS and SASEGT. The CDR3 runs 13 residues. CDR3 nucleotides: TGTGCCAGCAGTATCGTCGGCGGACGGAAGCAGTTCTTC. Its protein product is CASSIVGGRKQFF.

V usage is TRBV6-5 and J usage is TRBJ2-1; TRBD2 aligns across 8 bases. Germline CDR1 is MNHEY and CDR2 is SVGAGI. Trimming removed 8 bases from V and 12 bases from J; junction bases left unmatched: 9. This CDR3 comprises 12 residues. DNA for the CDR3: TGTGCCAGCCGGGGGGGGCCGGGGGCGCAGTTCTTC. Translated: CASRGGPGAQFF.

The chain carries TRBV5-1 and TRBJ1-2, with TRBD1 matching 7 bases. Germline V gene data show CDR1 as SGHRS and CDR2 as YFSETQ. V was clipped by 4 bases and J by 4 bases; unmatched bases: 13. The CDR3 has 16 amino acids. The chain's CDR3 is CASSPQTGLDFYGYTF. In nucleotides, the CDR3 is TGCGCCAGCAGCCCGCAGACAGGGCTTGATTTCTATGGCTACACCTTC.

With regard to this clone: A read error may produce the germline difference seen at one junction end. This sequence joins TRBV3-1 (or the pseudogene TRBV3-2) and TRBJ1-2, with unresolved D. From germline, CDR1 is LGHDT and CDR2 YNNKEL (reference sequence). This CDR3 comprises 8 residues. The CDR3 sequence is CRPHGYTF. Written as DNA, the CDR3 is TGCCGCCCTCATGGCTACACCTTC.

This rearrangement joins TRBV5-1 to TRBJ1-2, with D possibly matching TRBD1 (5 bases). The CDR3 is 14 amino acids. Looked up from germline, CDR1 is SGHRS and CDR2 is YFSETQ. V was cut by 3 bases and J by 4 bases, with 13 bases left in between. DNA for the CDR3: TGCGCCAGCAGCTCCCAGGGTTCCATCTATGGCTACACCTTC. As protein: CASSSQGSIYGYTF.

This sequence joins TRBV5-1 and TRBJ2-2; 9 bases map to TRBD2. The V gene's germline CDR1 is SGHRS and CDR2 YFSETQ. V was clipped by 5 bases and J by 7 bases; unmatched bases: 6. The CDR3 spans 14 residues. CDR3 in amino acids: CASSLAGYDGELFF. In DNA form, the CDR3 reads TGCGCCAGCAGTCTAGCGGGATATGACGGGGAGCTGTTTTTT. Supplemented by reference TRBV5-1 and TRBJ2-2, the full variable domain reads KAGVTQTPRYLIKTRGQQVTLSCSPISGHRSVSWYQQTPGQGLQFLFEYFSETQRNKGNFPGRFSGRQFSNSRSEMNVSTLELGDSALYLCASSLAGYDGELFFGEGSRLTVL.

This chain links TRBV5-1 with TRBJ2-5; 8 bases fit TRBD2. V was clipped by 0 bases and J by 5 bases; unmatched bases: 6. Germline values: CDR1 SGHRS, CDR2 YFSETQ. CDR3 length: 15 residues. CDR3 amino acids: CASSLDGTRAETQYF. CDR3 DNA sequence: TGCGCCAGCAGCTTGGATGGGACTAGAGCGGAGACCCAGTACTTC. The whole variable domain, remainder taken from reference TRBV5-1 and TRBJ2-5, is KAGVTQTPRYLIKTRGQQVTLSCSPISGHRSVSWYQQTPGQGLQFLFEYFSETQRNKGNFPGRFSGRQFSNSRSEMNVSTLELGDSALYLCASSLDGTRAETQYFGPGTRLLVL.

V is TRBV28 and J is TRBJ1-2, with TRBD1 identical over 11 bases. The CDR3 totals 15 residues. Germline V lookup: CDR1 MDHEN, CDR2 SYDVKM. Germline trimming cut 1 base from V and 6 bases from J; bases unmatched to any gene: 4. The CDR3 DNA is TGTGCCAGCAGTTTATACCTGGACAGGGGGCATGGCTACACCTTC. Protein: CASSLYLDRGHGYTF.

A note on this clone: The sample holds other DNA sequences that translate to the same CDR3. The rearrangement links TRBV18 to TRBJ1-5, with D maybe TRBD1 (5 bases). The CDR3 is made up of 13 amino acids. V was shortened by 2 bases and J by 7 bases, with 9 bases between the two germline ends. Germline CDR1 and CDR2: KGHSH and LQKENI. CDR3 DNA: TGTGCCAGCTCACCAGGGGACGGCCAGCCCCAGCATTTT. This gives the protein CASSPGDGQPQHF.

CDR3 bases: TGTGCCAGCAGGGACAGGGTAATGAACACTGAAGCTTTCTTT. This translates into CASRDRVMNTEAFF. V gene TRBV2 combines with J gene TRBJ1-1, with 8 bases identical to TRBD1. This CDR3 spans 14 amino acids. V was clipped by 6 bases and J by 0 bases; unmatched bases: 3. CDR1 is SNHLY and CDR2 is FYNNEI in the germline V gene.

This rearrangement joins TRBV6-1 to TRBJ1-4; no clear D gene. CDR1 and CDR2 from the germline V gene are MNHNS and SASEGT. Trimming left V 1 base short and J 4 bases short, with 1 base between. This CDR3 spans 12 amino acids. CDR3 loop: CASSEVNEKLFF. CDR3 nucleotides: TGTGCCAGCAGTGAAGTTAATGAAAAACTGTTTTTT.

The chain joins TRBV11-2 to TRBJ2-1; D remains ambiguous. CDR3 length equals 12 residues. V was clipped by 4 bases and J by 9 bases, with 10 bases between them. Germline CDR1 and CDR2: SGHAT and FQNNGV. CDR3 coding DNA: TGTGCCAGCAGCTCCCTCGCCGGTGAGCAGTTCTTC. Protein product: CASSSLAGEQFF.

The chain joins TRBV4-3 to TRBJ2-5, with TRBD2 matching over 9 bases. CDR1 and CDR2 (germline): LGHNA, YSLEER. V lost 0 bases and J lost 4; bases outside the gene matches: 3. The CDR3 has 15 amino acids. The CDR3 DNA follows: TGCGCCAGCAGCCAAGATAGCGGGAGAGGAGAGACCCAGTACTTC. Residues: CASSQDSGRGETQYF.

This clone was detected only once. The rearrangement links TRBV5-4 to TRBJ1-1, with 8 bases lining up with TRBD1. The CDR3 covers 14 residues. Per the germline V gene, CDR1 is SGHNT and CDR2 is YYREEE (reference sequence). The J segment lost 4 bases and the V segment lost 0 bases, leaving 2 bases of the junction unmatched. CDR3 nucleotides: TGTGCCAGCAGCTTGGGAGACAGGGGCACTGAAGCTTTCTTT. Protein sequence: CASSLGDRGTEAFF.

The chain combines TRBV6-1 with TRBJ2-2; 8 bases line up with TRBD1. V shed 4 bases and J 6 bases; nucleotides not matched to a gene: 10. CDR1 and CDR2 from the germline V gene are MNHNS and SASEGT. The CDR3 contains 16 residues. CDR3 amino acids: CASSAQGAFGAGELFF. CDR3 in DNA: TGTGCCAGCAGTGCCCAGGGGGCGTTTGGGGCCGGGGAGCTGTTTTTT.